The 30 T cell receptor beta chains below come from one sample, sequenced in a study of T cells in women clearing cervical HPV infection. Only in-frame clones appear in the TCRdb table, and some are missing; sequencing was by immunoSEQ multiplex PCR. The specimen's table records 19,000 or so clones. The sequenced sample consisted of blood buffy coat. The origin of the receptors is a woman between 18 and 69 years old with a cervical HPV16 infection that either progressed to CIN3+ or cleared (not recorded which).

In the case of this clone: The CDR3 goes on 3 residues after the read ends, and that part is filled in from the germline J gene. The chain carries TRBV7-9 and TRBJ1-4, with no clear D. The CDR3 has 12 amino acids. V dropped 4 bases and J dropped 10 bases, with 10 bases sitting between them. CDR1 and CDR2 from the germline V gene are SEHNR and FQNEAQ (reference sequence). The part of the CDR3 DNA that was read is TGTGCCAGCAGCTCTTACACGGGAAAA. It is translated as CASSSYTGK. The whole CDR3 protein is CASSSYTGKLFF.

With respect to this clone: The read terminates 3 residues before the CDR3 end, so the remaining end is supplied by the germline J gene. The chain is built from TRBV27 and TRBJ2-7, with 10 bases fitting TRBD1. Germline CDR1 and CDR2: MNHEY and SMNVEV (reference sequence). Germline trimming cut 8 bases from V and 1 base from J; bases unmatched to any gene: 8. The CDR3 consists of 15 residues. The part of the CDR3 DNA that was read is TGTGCCAGCCGAGCGACAGGGGGCTCATCCTACGAG. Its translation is CASRATGGSSYE. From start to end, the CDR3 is CASRATGGSSYEQYF.

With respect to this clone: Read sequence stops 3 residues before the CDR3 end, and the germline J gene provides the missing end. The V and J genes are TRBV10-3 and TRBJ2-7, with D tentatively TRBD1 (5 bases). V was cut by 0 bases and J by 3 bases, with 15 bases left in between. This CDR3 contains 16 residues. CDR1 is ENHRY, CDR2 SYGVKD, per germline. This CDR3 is CAISESSEGVGYEQYF. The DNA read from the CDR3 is TGTGCCATCAGTGAGTCGTCTGAAGGGGTCGGCTACGAG.

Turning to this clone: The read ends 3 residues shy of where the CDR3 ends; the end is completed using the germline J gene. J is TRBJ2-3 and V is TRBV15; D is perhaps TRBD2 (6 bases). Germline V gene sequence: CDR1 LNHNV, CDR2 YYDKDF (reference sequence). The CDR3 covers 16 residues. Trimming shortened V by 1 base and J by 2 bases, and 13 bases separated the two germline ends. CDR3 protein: CATSRVGLTHTDTQYF. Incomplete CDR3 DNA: TGTGCCACCAGCAGAGTGGGACTCACGCACACAGATACG.

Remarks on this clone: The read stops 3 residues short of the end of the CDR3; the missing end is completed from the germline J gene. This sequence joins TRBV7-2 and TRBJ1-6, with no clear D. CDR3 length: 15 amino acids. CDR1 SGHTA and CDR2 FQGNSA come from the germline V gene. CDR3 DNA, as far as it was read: TGTGCCAGCAGCGTACAGACCCTAAGTATCCAGCCC. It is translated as CASSVQTLSIQP. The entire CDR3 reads CASSVQTLSIQPLHF. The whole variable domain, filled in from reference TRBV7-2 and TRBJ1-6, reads GAGVSQSPSNKVTEKGKDVELRCDPISGHTALYWYRQSLGQGLEFLIYFQGNSAPDKSGLPSDRFSAERTGGSVSTLTIQRTQQEDSAVYLCASSVQTLSIQPLHFGNGTRLTVT.

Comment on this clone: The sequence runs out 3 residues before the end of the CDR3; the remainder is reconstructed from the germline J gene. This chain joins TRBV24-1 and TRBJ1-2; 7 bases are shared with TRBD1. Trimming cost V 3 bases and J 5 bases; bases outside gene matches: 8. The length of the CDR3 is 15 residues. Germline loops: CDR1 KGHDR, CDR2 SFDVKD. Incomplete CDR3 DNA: TGTGCCACCAGTGATGGAGGGACAGAACCTTATGGC. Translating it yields CATSDGGTEPYG. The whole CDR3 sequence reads CATSDGGTEPYGYTF.

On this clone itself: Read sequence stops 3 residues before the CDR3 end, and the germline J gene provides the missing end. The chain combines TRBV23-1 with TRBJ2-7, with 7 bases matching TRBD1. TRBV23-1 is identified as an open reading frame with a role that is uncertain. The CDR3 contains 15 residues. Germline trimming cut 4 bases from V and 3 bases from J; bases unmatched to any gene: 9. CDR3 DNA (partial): TGCGCCAGCAGTCCAACCCCACGACAGGGCTACGAG. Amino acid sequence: CASSPTPRQGYE. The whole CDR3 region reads CASSPTPRQGYEQYF.

CDR3 amino acids: CSVELSGSHYGYTF. The DNA read from the CDR3 is TGCAGCGTTGAATTGTCAGGGAGTCATTATGGC. The chain uses TRBV29-1 and TRBJ1-2; perhaps TRBD1 as D (5 bases). From the germline J gene comes the end of the CDR3, since the read stops 3 residues before it. V lost 2 bases and J 5 bases, leaving 15 bases between the germline ends. This CDR3 comprises 14 residues. Looked up from germline, CDR1 is SQVTM and CDR2 is ANQGSEA.

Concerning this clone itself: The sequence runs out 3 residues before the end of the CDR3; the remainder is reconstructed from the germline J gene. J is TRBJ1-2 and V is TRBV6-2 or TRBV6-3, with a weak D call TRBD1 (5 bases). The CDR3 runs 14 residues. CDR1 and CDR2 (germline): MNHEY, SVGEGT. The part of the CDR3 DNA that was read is TGTGCCAGCCGGGGACTAGCGAGGTACAATGAC. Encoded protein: CASRGLARYND. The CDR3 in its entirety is CASRGLARYNDYTF.

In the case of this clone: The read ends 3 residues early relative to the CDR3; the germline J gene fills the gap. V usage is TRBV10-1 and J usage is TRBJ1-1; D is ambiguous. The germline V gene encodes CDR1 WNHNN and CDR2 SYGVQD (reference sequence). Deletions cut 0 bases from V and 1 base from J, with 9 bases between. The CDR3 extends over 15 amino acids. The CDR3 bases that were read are TGCGCCAGCAGTGAGTCACAGCCTCCGAACACTGAA. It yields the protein CASSESQPPNTE. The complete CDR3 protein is CASSESQPPNTEAFF.

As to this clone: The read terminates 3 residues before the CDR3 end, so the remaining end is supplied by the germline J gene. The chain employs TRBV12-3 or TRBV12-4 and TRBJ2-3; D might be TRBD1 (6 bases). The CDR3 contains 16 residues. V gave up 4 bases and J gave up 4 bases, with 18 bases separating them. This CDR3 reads CASSSQGVGLADTQYF. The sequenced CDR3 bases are TGTGCCAGCAGTTCACAGGGCGTGGGGTTAGCAGATACG.

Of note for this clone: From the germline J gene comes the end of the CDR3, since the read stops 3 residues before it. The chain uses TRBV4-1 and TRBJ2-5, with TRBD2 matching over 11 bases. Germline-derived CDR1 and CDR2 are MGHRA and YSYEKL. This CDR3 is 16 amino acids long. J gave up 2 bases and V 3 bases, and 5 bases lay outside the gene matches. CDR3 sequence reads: CASSHILAGDQETQYF. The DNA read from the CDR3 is TGCGCCAGCAGCCACATACTAGCGGGGGATCAAGAGACC.

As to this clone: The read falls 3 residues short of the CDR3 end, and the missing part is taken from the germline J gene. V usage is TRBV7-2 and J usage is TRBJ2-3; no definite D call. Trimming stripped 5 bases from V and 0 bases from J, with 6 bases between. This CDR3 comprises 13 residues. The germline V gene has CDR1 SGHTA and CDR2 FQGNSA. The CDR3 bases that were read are TGTGCCAGCAGCCCCCCAAGCACAGATACG. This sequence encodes CASSPPSTDT. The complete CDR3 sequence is CASSPPSTDTQYF. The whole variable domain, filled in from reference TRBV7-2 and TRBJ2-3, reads GAGVSQSPSNKVTEKGKDVELRCDPISGHTALYWYRQSLGQGLEFLIYFQGNSAPDKSGLPSDRFSAERTGGSVSTLTIQRTQQEDSAVYLCASSPPSTDTQYFGPGTRLTVL.

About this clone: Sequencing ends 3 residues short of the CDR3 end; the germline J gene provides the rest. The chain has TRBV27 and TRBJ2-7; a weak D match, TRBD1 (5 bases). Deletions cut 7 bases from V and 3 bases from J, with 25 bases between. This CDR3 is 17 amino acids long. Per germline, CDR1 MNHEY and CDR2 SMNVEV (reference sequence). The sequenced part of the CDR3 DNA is TGTGCCAGCACTCCCTCCTCCCGGGCAGGGAACAACTACGAG. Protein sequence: CASTPSSRAGNNYE. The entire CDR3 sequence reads CASTPSSRAGNNYEQYF.

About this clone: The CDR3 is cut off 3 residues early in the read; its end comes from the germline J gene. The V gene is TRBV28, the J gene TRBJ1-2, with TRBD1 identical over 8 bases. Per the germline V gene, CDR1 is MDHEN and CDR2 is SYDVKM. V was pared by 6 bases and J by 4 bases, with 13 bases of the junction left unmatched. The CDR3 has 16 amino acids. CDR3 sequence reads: CASSRDRSLTFYGYTF. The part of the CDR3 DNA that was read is TGTGCCAGCAGCCGGGACAGGAGCCTCACTTTCTATGGC.

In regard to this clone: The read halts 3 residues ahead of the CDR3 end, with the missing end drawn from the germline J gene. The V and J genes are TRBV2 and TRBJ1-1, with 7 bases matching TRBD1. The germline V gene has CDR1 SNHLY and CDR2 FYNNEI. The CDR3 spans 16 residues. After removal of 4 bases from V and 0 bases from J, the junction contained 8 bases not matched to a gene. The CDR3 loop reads CASSVRDSDMNTEAFF. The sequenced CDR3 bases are TGTGCCAGCAGTGTACGGGACAGTGATATGAACACTGAA.

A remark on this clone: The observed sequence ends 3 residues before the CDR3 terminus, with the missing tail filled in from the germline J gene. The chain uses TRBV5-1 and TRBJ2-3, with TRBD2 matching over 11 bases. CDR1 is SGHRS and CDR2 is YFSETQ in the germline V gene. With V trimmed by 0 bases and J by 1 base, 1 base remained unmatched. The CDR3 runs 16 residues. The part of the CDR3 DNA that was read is TGCGCCAGCAGCTTGGCTAGCGGGGGGCGCACAGATACG. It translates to CASSLASGGRTDT. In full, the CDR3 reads CASSLASGGRTDTQYF.

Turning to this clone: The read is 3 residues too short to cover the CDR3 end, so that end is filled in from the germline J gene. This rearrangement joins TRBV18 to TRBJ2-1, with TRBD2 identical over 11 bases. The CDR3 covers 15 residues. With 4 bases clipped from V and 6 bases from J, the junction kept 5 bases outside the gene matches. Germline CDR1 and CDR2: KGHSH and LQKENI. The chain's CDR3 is CASSRTSGRFNEQFF. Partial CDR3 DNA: TGTGCCAGCTCACGTACTAGCGGGAGATTCAATGAG.

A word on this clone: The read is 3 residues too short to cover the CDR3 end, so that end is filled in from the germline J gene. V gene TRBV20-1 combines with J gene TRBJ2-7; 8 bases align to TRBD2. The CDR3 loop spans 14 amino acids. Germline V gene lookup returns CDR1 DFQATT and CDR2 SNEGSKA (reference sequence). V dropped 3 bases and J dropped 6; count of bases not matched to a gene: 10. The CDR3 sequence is CSARGGLGPAEQYF. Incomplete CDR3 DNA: TGCAGTGCTAGGGGGGGACTAGGGCCAGCCGAG.

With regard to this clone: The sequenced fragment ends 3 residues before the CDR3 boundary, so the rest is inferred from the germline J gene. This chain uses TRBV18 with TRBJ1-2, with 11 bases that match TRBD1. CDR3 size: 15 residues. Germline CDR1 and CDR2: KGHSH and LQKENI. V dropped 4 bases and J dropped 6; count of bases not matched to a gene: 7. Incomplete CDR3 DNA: TGTGCCAGCTCACGAGGACAGGGGGCGTCAGATGGC. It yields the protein CASSRGQGASDG. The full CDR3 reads CASSRGQGASDGYTF.

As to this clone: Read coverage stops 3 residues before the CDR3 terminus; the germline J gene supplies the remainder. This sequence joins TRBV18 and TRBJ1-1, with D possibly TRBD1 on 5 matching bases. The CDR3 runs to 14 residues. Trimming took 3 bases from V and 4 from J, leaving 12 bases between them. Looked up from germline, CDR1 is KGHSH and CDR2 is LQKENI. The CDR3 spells CASSPAQGSTEAFF. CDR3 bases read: TGTGCCAGCTCACCGGCCCAGGGTAGCACTGAA.

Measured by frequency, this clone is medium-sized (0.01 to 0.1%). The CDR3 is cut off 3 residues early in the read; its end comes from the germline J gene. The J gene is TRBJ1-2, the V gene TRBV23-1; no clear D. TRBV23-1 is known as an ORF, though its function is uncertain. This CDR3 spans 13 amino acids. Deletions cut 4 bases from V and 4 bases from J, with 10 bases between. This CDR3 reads CASSLAGGYGYTF. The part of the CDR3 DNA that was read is TGCGCCAGCAGTCTGGCGGGAGGCTATGGC.

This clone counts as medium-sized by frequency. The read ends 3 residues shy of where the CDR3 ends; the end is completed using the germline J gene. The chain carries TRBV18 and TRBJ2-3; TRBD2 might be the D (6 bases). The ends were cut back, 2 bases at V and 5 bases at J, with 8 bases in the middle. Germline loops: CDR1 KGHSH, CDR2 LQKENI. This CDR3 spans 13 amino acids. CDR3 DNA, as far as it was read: TGTGCCAGCTCACCAGGAGGGGAAGATACG. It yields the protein CASSPGGEDT. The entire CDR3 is CASSPGGEDTQYF.

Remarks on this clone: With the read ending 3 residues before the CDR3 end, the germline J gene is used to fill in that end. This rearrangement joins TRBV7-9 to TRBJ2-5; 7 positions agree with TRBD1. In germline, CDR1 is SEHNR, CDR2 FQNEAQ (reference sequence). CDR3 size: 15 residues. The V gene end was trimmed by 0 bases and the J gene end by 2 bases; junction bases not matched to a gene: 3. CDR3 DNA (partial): TGTGCCAGCAGCTTAGCGGGGACAGCACAAGAGACC. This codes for CASSLAGTAQET. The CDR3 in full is CASSLAGTAQETQYF. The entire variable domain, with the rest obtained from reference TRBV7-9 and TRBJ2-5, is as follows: DTGVSQNPRHKITKRGQNVTFRCDPISEHNRLYWYRQTLGQGPEFLTYFQNEAQLEKSRLLSDRFSAERPKGSFSTLEIQRTEQGDSAMYLCASSLAGTAQETQYFGPGTRLLVL.

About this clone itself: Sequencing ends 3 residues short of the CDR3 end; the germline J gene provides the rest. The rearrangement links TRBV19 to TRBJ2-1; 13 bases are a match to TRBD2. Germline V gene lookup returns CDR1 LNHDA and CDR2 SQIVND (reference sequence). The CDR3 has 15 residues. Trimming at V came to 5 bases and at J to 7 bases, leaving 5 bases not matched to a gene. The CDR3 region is CASSWTSGGFNEQFF. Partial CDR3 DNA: TGTGCCAGTAGTTGGACTAGCGGGGGTTTTAATGAG. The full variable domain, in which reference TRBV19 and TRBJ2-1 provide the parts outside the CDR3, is DGGITQSPKYLFRKEGQNVTLSCEQNLNHDAMYWYRQDPGQGLRLIYYSQIVNDFQKGDIAEGYSVSREKKESFPLTVTSAQKNPTAFYLCASSWTSGGFNEQFFGPGTRLTVL.

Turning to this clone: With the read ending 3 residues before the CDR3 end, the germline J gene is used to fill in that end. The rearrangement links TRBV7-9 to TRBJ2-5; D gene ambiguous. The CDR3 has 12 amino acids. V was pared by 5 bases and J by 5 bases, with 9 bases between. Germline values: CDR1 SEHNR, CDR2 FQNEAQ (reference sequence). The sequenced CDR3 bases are TGTGCCAGCAGCCCAGTTGAGGAGACC. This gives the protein CASSPVEET. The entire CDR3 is CASSPVEETQYF.

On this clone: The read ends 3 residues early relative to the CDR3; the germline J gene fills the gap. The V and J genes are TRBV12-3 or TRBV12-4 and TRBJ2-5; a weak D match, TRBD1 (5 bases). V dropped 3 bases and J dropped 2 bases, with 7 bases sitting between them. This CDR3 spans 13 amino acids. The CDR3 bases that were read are TGTGCCAGCAGTTTGGGGCGTCAAGAGACC. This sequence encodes CASSLGRQET. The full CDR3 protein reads CASSLGRQETQYF.

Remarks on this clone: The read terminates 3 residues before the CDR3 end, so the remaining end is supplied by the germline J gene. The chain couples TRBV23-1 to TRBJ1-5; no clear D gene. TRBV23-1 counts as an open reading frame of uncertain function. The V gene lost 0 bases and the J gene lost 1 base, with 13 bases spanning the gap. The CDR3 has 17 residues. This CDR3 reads CASSQSVWAGSNQPQHF. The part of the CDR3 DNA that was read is TGCGCCAGCAGTCAATCTGTTTGGGCGGGAAGCAATCAGCCC.

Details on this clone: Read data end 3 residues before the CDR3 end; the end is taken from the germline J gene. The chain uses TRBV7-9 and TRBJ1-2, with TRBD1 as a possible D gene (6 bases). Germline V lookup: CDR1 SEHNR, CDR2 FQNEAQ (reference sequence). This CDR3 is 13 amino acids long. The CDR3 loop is CASSLDSTYDYTF. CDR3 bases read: TGTGCCAGCAGCTTGGACAGTACCTACGAC.

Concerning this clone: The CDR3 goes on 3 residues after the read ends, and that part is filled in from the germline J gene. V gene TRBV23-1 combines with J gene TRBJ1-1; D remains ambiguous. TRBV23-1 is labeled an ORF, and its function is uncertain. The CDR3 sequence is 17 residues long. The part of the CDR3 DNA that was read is TGCGCCAGCAGTCAATCGTGGCGTCTAGCGGGGAAGGATGAG. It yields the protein CASSQSWRLAGKDE. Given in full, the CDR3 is CASSQSWRLAGKDEAFF.